Sequencing of this T cell receptor beta chain was carried out in a study of radiation and T cells in renal cell carcinoma. Study conclusions and caveats: Pretreatment tumor biopsies were lacking, so baseline clonotypes are unknown.

As for this clone: Its antigen is still unknown.

This CDR3 is 16 amino acids long. Germline CDR1 MNHEY, CDR2 SMNVEV (reference sequence). V was cut by 5 bases and J by 2 bases, with 18 bases left in between. This sample's time point: blood 4 weeks post-SBRT, at nephrectomy. Sample treatment: 15 Gy SBRT to primary tumor, nephrectomy 4 weeks later. Nephrectomy followed 15 Gy stereotactic body radiation by 4 weeks. Blood was sampled at baseline, 2 weeks and 4 weeks after SBRT. The patient's renal cell carcinoma had clear cell pathology. TCRdb keeps only in-frame clones here, not all; method: immunoSEQ multiplex PCR. The sample carries under 100,000 clones, 85% recorded once.

The sample in question was blood, obtained from a patient whose treatment included radiotherapy and nephrectomy. This sequence was found in a man aged 50-59 years with renal cell carcinoma. The rearrangement joins TRBV27 to TRBJ1-2; TRBD1 might be the D (5 bases). The CDR3 spells CASSTHRGGTNYGYTF. The CDR3 coding sequence is TGTGCCAGCAGTACCCATCGGGGAGGGACCAACTATGGCTACACCTTC.